The 5 T cell receptor beta chains listed next were all sequenced from one sample in a study of human T cells and chemical hapten exposure. TCRdb passed the RACE reads through MiXCR, listing each CDR3 protein once. Of about 82,000 distinct CDR3 sequences in the sample, 8.6% are singletons; the top ten hold less than 2%. Time point meaning: healthy volunteer bleed at 6 weeks. Unseparated into fractions, whole blood served as the source from which total RNA was extracted. Sequencing was done on a sample of whole blood. The receptors shown here come from a male donor in good health. Some clones in this sample may be carry-over from other donors' samples.

The chain joins TRBV30 to TRBJ1-3; D may be TRBD1 (5 bases). Germline V gene sequence: CDR1 GTSNPN, CDR2 SVGIG (reference sequence). The CDR3 is made up of 13 amino acids. The V and J ends lost 7 bases and 0 bases respectively, with 10 bases between them. The CDR3 DNA reads as TGTGCCTCGGTCACAGGCTCTGGAAACACCATATATTTT. Protein sequence: CASVTGSGNTIYF.

The gene calls are TRBV7-9 and TRBJ2-3; TRBD2 matches at 8 bases. The CDR3 is 16 residues long. V lost 1 base to trimming and J lost 2 bases; unmatched junction nucleotides: 5. Looked up from germline, CDR1 is SEHNR and CDR2 is FQNEAQ (reference sequence). CDR3 region: CASSLVSSGPTDTQYF. Written as DNA, the CDR3 is TGTGCCAGCAGCTTAGTCTCTAGCGGGCCCACAGATACGCAGTATTTT.

This clonotype has at least ten counts. The CDR3 nucleotides read TGTGCCAGCAGCTTAGAGGGGGGTAGGCTGGGTCAGCCCCAGCATTTT. The encoded protein is CASSLEGGRLGQPQHF. This rearrangement joins TRBV7-2 to TRBJ1-5; the D gene is possibly TRBD1 (6 bases). The CDR3 loop spans 16 amino acids. Trimming pared 1 base from V and 6 bases from J, leaving 16 bases between. The germline V gene encodes CDR1 SGHTA and CDR2 FQGNSA.

The rearrangement joins TRBV12-3 or TRBV12-4 to TRBJ2-2, with 10 bases identical to TRBD2. Trimming took 7 bases from V and 7 from J; bases not matched to a gene: 12. The CDR3 has 16 residues. CDR3 sequence reads: CASTPRASGSIGELFF. The CDR3 DNA follows: TGTGCCAGCACCCCCCGGGCTAGCGGGAGTATCGGGGAGCTGTTTTTT.

This clonotype has ten or more counts. V gene TRBV6-4 combines with J gene TRBJ2-1, with 13 nucleotides matching TRBD2. The CDR3 runs 16 residues. The germline V gene encodes CDR1 MRHNA and CDR2 SNTAGT. V shed 6 bases, J shed 9 bases, and the junction held 11 bases outside the gene matches. The chain's CDR3 is CASSSLGLAGRGEQFF. The DNA for the CDR3 is TGTGCCAGCAGCTCCCTGGGACTAGCGGGGAGAGGTGAGCAGTTCTTC.